One T cell receptor beta chain is described in this entry. As yet, its antigen is unknown. A read error may account for a junction end that differs from germline. The data belong to a study of cytomegalovirus exposure and HLA in healthy donors. The study's findings and limits: Follow-up analysis seemed to connect common viral pathogens with several of the most significant clusters identified. Researchers catalogued some 160 TCR beta chains as cytomegalovirus-associated.

Healthy bone marrow donors supplied every sample. Amplification used 60 Vbeta primers and 13 Jbeta primers. Sequenced by immunoSEQ multiplex PCR; TCRdb stores in-frame clones only, minus some. This table holds approximately 190,000 clones, roughly four fifths found once. Per germline, CDR1 SEHNR and CDR2 FQNEAQ (reference sequence). The CDR3 sequence is 13 residues long. The sequence came from a man aged 40-50 years in good health and CMV-seropositive. The sample consisted of PBMCs. The genes are TRBV7-9 and TRBJ2-5; D not certain. The end of the DNA fits TRBJ2-7 better, so the J call may be wrong. The CDR3 spells CSSTSFRAREQYF. Written as DNA, the CDR3 is TGTTCCAGCACCTCCTTCCGTGCTCGCGAGCAGTACTTC.